Below, 21 T cell receptor beta chains from the same sample are listed, as sequenced in a study of blood T cell repertoires in COVID-19. Repertoires were generated with immunoSEQ multiplex PCR, while TCRdb's copy carries only in-frame clones and drops some. The sample records roughly 160,000 clones, under 95% being singletons. The specimen was peripheral blood. These receptors all come from a man between 18 and 35 years old with COVID-19, enrolled during active disease.

The chain couples TRBV19 to TRBJ2-2; possibly TRBD2 for D (6 bases). Trimming left V 1 base short and J 0 bases short, with 21 bases between. The CDR3 covers 20 residues. CDR1 is LNHDA and CDR2 is SQIVND in the germline V gene (reference sequence). The CDR3 coding sequence is TGTGCCAGTAGTATAGCGGGACTCCCCCCGGGACTCTCGAACACCGGGGAGCTGTTTTTT. The encoded protein is CASSIAGLPPGLSNTGELFF.

CDR3 loop: CSHLGLAGGETQYF. CDR3 bases: TGCAGCCACCTCGGACTAGCGGGTGGGGAGACCCAGTACTTC. V usage is TRBV29-1 and J usage is TRBJ2-5, with 11 bases aligning to TRBD2. There are 14 residues in the CDR3. Losses at the gene ends were 8 bases for V and 5 bases for J; bases not matched to a gene: 10. Germline loops: CDR1 SQVTM, CDR2 ANQGSEA.

This clone showed up just once. Here the CDR3 DNA reads TGTGCCAGCAGTTGGGACAGGGAGACCGGCTACACCTTC. Translation gives CASSWDRETGYTF. The chain carries TRBV27 and TRBJ1-2; TRBD1 matches 9 bases. CDR3 size: 13 residues. Germline assignment: CDR1 MNHEY and CDR2 SMNVEV (reference sequence). Trimming removed 4 bases from V and 8 bases from J; junction bases left unmatched: 5.

The V and J genes are TRBV7-9 and TRBJ2-3; D is possibly TRBD2 (5 bases). This CDR3 has 17 residues. CDR1 is SEHNR, CDR2 FQNEAQ, per germline (reference sequence). V was pared by 5 bases and J by 5 bases, with 23 bases between. The CDR3 loop is CASSPSQRAESGDTQYF. The CDR3 nucleotides are TGTGCCAGCAGCCCCTCCCAGAGGGCGGAGTCCGGAGATACGCAGTATTTT.

This clone was seen only a few times. V is TRBV11-2 and J is TRBJ2-2; weak D call: TRBD2 (5 bases). V was clipped by 7 bases and J by 0 bases, with 15 bases between them. CDR3 length: 16 residues. CDR1 is SGHAT and CDR2 is FQNNGV in the germline V gene. CDR3 DNA: TGTGCCAGCAACCCACTTCGGGGTTCGAACACCGGGGAGCTGTTTTTT. Its translation: CASNPLRGSNTGELFF.

J is TRBJ2-1 and V is TRBV4-1; no reliable D call. Germline-derived CDR1 and CDR2 are MGHRA and YSYEKL. The CDR3 covers 13 residues. V shed 1 base and J shed 5 bases, with 6 bases lying between them. The chain's CDR3 is CASSQVGDNEQFF. CDR3 in DNA: TGCGCCAGCAGCCAAGTCGGAGACAATGAGCAGTTCTTC.

V usage is TRBV10-1 and J usage is TRBJ2-2; a weak D match, TRBD2 (6 bases). The CDR3 extends over 16 amino acids. Per the germline V gene, CDR1 is WNHNN and CDR2 is SYGVQD (reference sequence). The germline V and J ends were trimmed by 3 bases and 5 bases, with 16 bases remaining between them. The CDR3 nucleotides are TGCGCCAGCAGTGACCGACTCCGCCGGGGGACCGGGGAGCTGTTTTTT. It codes for CASSDRLRRGTGELFF.

The J gene is TRBJ2-3, the V gene TRBV7-9, with 13 bases lining up with TRBD2. The junction had 5 bases not matched to a gene; V was cut back by 5 bases and J by 0 bases. CDR3 length: 17 amino acids. Germline V CDR1 and CDR2: SEHNR, FQNEAQ (reference sequence). The CDR3, as DNA: TGTGCCAGCAGCCCCGAGACTAGCGGGAGGAGCACAGATACGCAGTATTTT. Amino acids: CASSPETSGRSTDTQYF.

The rearrangement uses TRBV4-3 and TRBJ2-3; D uncertain. This CDR3 contains 14 residues. Trimming stripped 1 base from V and 1 base from J, with 6 bases between. Germline assignment: CDR1 LGHNA and CDR2 YSLEER. The CDR3 nucleotides read TGCGCCAGCAGCCAAGTGTTAGGCACAGATACGCAGTATTTT. Translated, it gives CASSQVLGTDTQYF.

The CDR3 is CASSVEPTGFYNEQFF. The CDR3 DNA reads TGTGCCAGCAGCGTAGAGCCTACAGGCTTCTACAATGAGCAGTTCTTC. The chain joins TRBV9 to TRBJ2-1, with D possibly matching TRBD1 (5 bases). The CDR3 runs 16 residues. Germline V CDR1 and CDR2: SGDLS, YYNGEE. Trimming left V 0 bases short and J 3 bases short, with 13 bases between.

On this clone itself: Other DNA sequences in the same sample also yield this CDR3. The rearrangement joins TRBV4-3 to TRBJ2-7, with TRBD2 matching 9 bases. CDR1 LGHNA and CDR2 YSLEER come from the germline V gene. V was clipped by 3 bases and J by 2 bases; unmatched bases: 5. The CDR3 runs 15 residues. In nucleotides, the CDR3 is TGCGCCAGCAGCCAGGGGCTAGCGGGAACCTACGAGCAGTACTTC. Amino acids: CASSQGLAGTYEQYF.

The gene calls are TRBV3-1 (or the pseudogene TRBV3-2) and TRBJ1-2; 9 positions agree with TRBD1. Germline V lookup: CDR1 LGHDT, CDR2 YNNKEL (reference sequence). Unmatched junction bases numbered 3, after V lost 4 bases and J lost 6 bases. This CDR3 comprises 13 residues. CDR3 nucleotides: TGTGCCAGCAGCCCCTGGACAGGGGATGGCTACACCTTC. Its translation: CASSPWTGDGYTF.

The rearrangement links TRBV18 to TRBJ2-7, with TRBD1 as a possible D gene (5 bases). The CDR3 is 14 amino acids. The germline V gene encodes CDR1 KGHSH and CDR2 LQKENI. Trimming removed 4 bases from V and 6 bases from J, with 16 bases in between. CDR3 in amino acids: CASSRAGFEAEQYF. The DNA of the CDR3 is TGTGCCAGCTCACGGGCAGGGTTTGAGGCCGAGCAGTACTTC.

This chain links TRBV27 with TRBJ1-2, with 8 bases aligning to TRBD1. The germline V gene has CDR1 MNHEY and CDR2 SMNVEV (reference sequence). V lost 8 bases to trimming and J lost 4 bases; unmatched junction nucleotides: 12. CDR3 size: 15 residues. CDR3 region: CASRSLGTGPYGYTF. DNA for the CDR3: TGTGCCAGCCGCTCCCTCGGGACAGGTCCCTATGGCTACACCTTC.

As concerns this clone: One junction end disagrees with the germline gene, perhaps due to a read error. The J gene is TRBJ1-4, the V gene TRBV18, with D possibly being TRBD1 (5 bases). The CDR3 runs to 14 residues. The V gene's germline CDR1 is KGHSH and CDR2 LQKENI. The CDR3, as DNA: TGTGCCAGCTCACCAGGCCAGGGCCATGAAAAACTGCTTTTT. Its translation: CASSPGQGHEKLLF.

The rearrangement joins TRBV15 to TRBJ1-1, with D hard to call. Germline V gene data show CDR1 as LNHNV and CDR2 as YYDKDF (reference sequence). V gave up 1 base and J gave up 2 bases, with 8 bases separating them. The CDR3 totals 14 residues. The CDR3 coding sequence is TGTGCCACCAGCAGAGTGCGGGGAAACACTGAAGCTTTCTTT. Translated, it gives CATSRVRGNTEAFF.

The V gene is TRBV7-9, the J gene TRBJ1-1, with 7 positions matching TRBD1. Germline V lookup: CDR1 SEHNR, CDR2 FQNEAQ (reference sequence). This CDR3 contains 14 residues. V shed 5 bases, J shed 3 bases, and the junction held 6 bases outside the gene matches. CDR3 DNA: TGTGCCAGCAGCACCTACAGGGGAGACACTGAAGCTTTCTTT. Residues: CASSTYRGDTEAFF.

The chain combines TRBV30 with TRBJ1-2, with no clear D. CDR3 length equals 13 residues. CDR1 GTSNPN and CDR2 SVGIG come from the germline V gene (reference sequence). The V end lost 3 bases, the J end lost 3 bases, and 11 bases lay between the germline ends. The CDR3 reads CAWRREWDYGYTF. DNA for the CDR3: TGTGCCTGGAGGAGGGAATGGGACTATGGCTACACCTTC.

CDR3 DNA: TGTGCCAGCAGTCTTGGGCGACAGGGGAGAAATCAGCCCCAGCATTTT. Encoded protein: CASSLGRQGRNQPQHF. The chain uses TRBV11-2 and TRBJ1-5; 8 bases align to TRBD1. Losses at the gene ends were 6 bases for V and 4 bases for J; bases not matched to a gene: 11. The CDR3 has 16 amino acids. Per germline, CDR1 SGHAT and CDR2 FQNNGV.

This chain's CDR3 is CASTSGTGGYYGYTF. CDR3 in DNA: TGTGCCAGCACCTCTGGGACAGGGGGTTACTATGGCTACACCTTC. The chain combines TRBV27 with TRBJ1-2; 11 bases fit TRBD1. Per germline, CDR1 MNHEY and CDR2 SMNVEV (reference sequence). The CDR3 has 15 amino acids. The V and J ends lost 7 bases and 3 bases, in that order; junction bases with no gene match: 7.

This clone was seen a single time. V gene TRBV13 combines with J gene TRBJ2-2; 9 bases line up with TRBD1. Germline assignment: CDR1 PRHDT and CDR2 FYEKMQ (reference sequence). V was clipped by 4 bases and J by 6 bases; unmatched bases: 6. CDR3 length: 15 amino acids. Written as DNA, the CDR3 is TGTGCCAGCAGCTGGGGGACAGGGTTGCCCGGGGAGCTGTTTTTT. It codes for CASSWGTGLPGELFF.